These T cell receptor beta chains were read from a single sample in a study of shared clonotypes between healthy human individuals. Using immunoSEQ multiplex PCR, the repertoire was profiled, and TCRdb retains in-frame clones only, with some absent. The sample holds some 2,400,000 clones, 90% to 96% seen once. The sequencing input was naive CD4+ T cells sorted from blood. These receptors were obtained from a man younger than 35 in good health. The CDR3 runs from the conserved cysteine through the conserved F or W. A D gene is named only where the DNA matches it firmly. Size is stated for part of the rows, as once, few or many counts, or as a class when the clone is expanded.

.	TRBV7-2	TRBJ2-1	.	CASSLPSFYNEQFF	TGTGCCAGCAGCCTCCCGTCATTCTACAATGAGCAGTTCTTC
.	TRBV18	TRBJ1-1	TRBD1	CASSLKTGDTEAFF	TGTGCCAGCTCACTAAAGACAGGGGACACTGAAGCTTTCTTT
few	TRBV6-5	TRBJ1-6	.	CASFPSGYNSPLHF	TGTGCCAGCTTCCCTTCGGGGTATAATTCACCCCTCCACTTT
.	TRBV6-5	TRBJ2-5	.	CASSYSGRETQYF	TGTGCCAGCAGTTACTCGGGGAGGGAGACCCAGTACTTC
.	TRBV4-3	TRBJ2-1	TRBD2	CASSQYTSGSYNEQFF	TGCGCCAGCAGCCAGTACACTAGCGGGTCCTACAATGAGCAGTTCTTC
.	TRBV5-8	TRBJ2-7	.	CASSLLGEQYF	TGTGCCAGCAGCTTGTTGGGCGAGCAGTACTTC
.	TRBV27	TRBJ2-1	TRBD2	CASSPRTSRDEQFF	TGTGCCAGCAGTCCAAGGACTAGTAGGGATGAGCAGTTCTTC
.	TRBV6-1	TRBJ1-2	TRBD1	CASSGGQDTKEAF	TGTGCCAGCAGTGGGGGACAGGACACAAAGGAGGCCTTC
.	TRBV28	TRBJ2-7	.	CASSSSDNLYEQYF	TGTGCCAGCAGTTCGTCGGACAACCTCTACGAGCAGTACTTC
.	TRBV6-1	TRBJ2-3	.	CASSEVSVRGDTQYF	TGTGCCAGCAGTGAAGTTAGTGTCCGGGGAGATACGCAGTATTTT
.	TRBV10-3	TRBJ2-2	TRBD2	CAISESGAGTGELFF	TGTGCCATCAGTGAGTCAGGAGCGGGGACCGGGGAGCTGTTTTTT
.	TRBV7-9	TRBJ2-3	TRBD2	CASSRLAGSTDTQYF	TGTGCCAGCAGCCGTTTAGCGGGGAGCACAGATACGCAGTATTTT
.	TRBV5-1	TRBJ2-2	.	CASSLAEARSGELFF	TGCGCCAGCAGCTTGGCTGAGGCCCGCTCCGGGGAGCTGTTTTTT
.	TRBV4-1	TRBJ1-1	TRBD1	CASSQVGGGRPRNTEAFF	TGCGCCAGCAGCCAAGTGGGAGGGGGCAGGCCAAGGAACACTGAAGCTTTCTTT
few	TRBV10-3	TRBJ1-6	.	CAISDLGGSPLHF	TGTGCCATCAGTGACCTAGGCGGTTCACCCCTCCACTTT
.	TRBV5-4	TRBJ2-5	.	CATKLGQGQETQYF	TGTGCCACAAAGCTTGGGCAGGGCCAAGAGACCCAGTACTTC
.	TRBV10-3	TRBJ1-1	.	CAISESGYGAFF	TGTGCCATCAGTGAGTCGGGGTACGGAGCTTTCTTT
.	TRBV4-1	TRBJ2-1	TRBD2	CASSQGPPSGTSGYNEQFF	TGCGCCAGCAGCCAAGGCCCCCCCTCCGGGACTAGCGGCTACAATGAGCAGTTCTTC
.	TRBV27	TRBJ1-6	.	CASSPLEGSPLHF	TGTGCCAGCAGCCCTCTTGAGGGCTCACCCCTCCACTTT
.	TRBV16	TRBJ2-7	.	CASSQGSVPYEQYF	TGTGCCAGCAGCCAAGGGTCAGTGCCCTACGAGCAGTACTTC
.	TRBV28	TRBJ2-3	.	CASSFPFGTASQNTQYF	TGTGCCAGCAGTTTCCCTTTCGGAACAGCATCACAAAATACGCAGTATTTT
.	TRBV9	TRBJ1-1	.	CASSVVGGLGTEAFF	TGTGCCAGCAGCGTAGTGGGAGGGCTAGGCACTGAAGCTTTCTTT
.	TRBV30	TRBJ2-3	TRBD2	CALTSGSTDTQYF	TGTGCCTTAACTAGCGGGAGCACAGATACGCAGTATTTT
.	TRBV6-5	TRBJ2-7	TRBD1	CASSPGQGGIYEQYF	TGTGCCAGCAGTCCGGGACAGGGAGGAATATACGAGCAGTACTTC
.	TRBV5-5	TRBJ1-4	.	CASRPALDEKLFF	TGTGCCAGCAGACCAGCCTTGGATGAAAAACTGTTTTTT
.	TRBV5-4	TRBJ2-7	TRBD2	CASSSRTSGSYEQYF	TGTGCCAGCAGCTCAAGGACTAGCGGGAGCTACGAGCAGTACTTC
.	TRBV6-6	TRBJ1-2	.	CASSYPQPDGYTF	TGTGCCAGCAGTTACCCCCAACCCGACGGCTACACCTTC
.	TRBV10-3	TRBJ2-2	TRBD2	CAVAGGTTGELFF	TGTGCCGTAGCGGGGGGCACCACCGGGGAGCTGTTTTTT
.	TRBV25-1	TRBJ2-2	.	CASSEYRRGPVGELFF	TGTGCCAGCAGTGAATATAGGCGGGGGCCGGTCGGGGAGCTGTTTTTT
once	TRBV4-1	TRBJ2-3	TRBD2	CASSQDISGRIADTQYF	TGCGCCAGCAGCCAAGATATAAGCGGGAGGATCGCAGATACGCAGTATTTT
.	TRBV6-1	TRBJ1-6	.	CAIHRDGNSPLHF	TGTGCCATCCACCGGGACGGAAATTCACCCCTCCACTTT
.	TRBV5-1	TRBJ2-7	TRBD2	CASSLGGLAGVGEQYF	TGCGCCAGCAGCTTGGGGGGACTAGCGGGAGTCGGGGAGCAGTACTTC
.	TRBV7-2	TRBJ1-6	.	CASSLVQGSPLHF	TGTGCCAGCAGCTTAGTTCAAGGATCACCCCTCCACTTT
.	TRBV19	TRBJ1-5	TRBD1	CAGGTGGGQPQHF	TGTGCCGGGGGGACAGGGGGCGGACAGCCCCAGCATTTT
.	TRBV30	TRBJ2-4	TRBD1	CAWGQVAKNIQYF	TGTGCCTGGGGACAGGTAGCCAAAAACATTCAGTACTTC
.	TRBV5-6	TRBJ1-2	.	CASRGRGGYTF	TGTGCCAGCAGGGGGAGGGGAGGCTACACCTTC
few	TRBV5-4	TRBJ1-6	.	CASSDQGRVGSPLHF	TGTGCCAGCAGCGACCAGGGCAGGGTTGGCTCACCCCTCCACTTT
.	TRBV20-1	TRBJ2-3	.	CSAPTDTQYF	TGCAGTGCTCCCACAGATACGCAGTATTTT
.	TRBV6-5	TRBJ2-7	.	CASTSGASYEQYF	TGTGCCAGCACCTCGGGAGCTTCCTACGAGCAGTACTTC
.	TRBV5-5	TRBJ1-3	.	CASSLYPGPIRSSGNTIYF	TGTGCCAGCAGCTTGTATCCAGGGCCCATACGAAGCTCTGGAAACACCATATATTTT
few	TRBV30	TRBJ2-7	TRBD2	CAWSIGGGRYEQYF	TGTGCCTGGAGTATCGGCGGCGGGAGGTACGAGCAGTACTTC
.	TRBV6-6	TRBJ1-2	.	CASKANYGYTF	TGTGCCAGCAAGGCTAACTATGGCTACACCTTC
.	TRBV5-4	TRBJ2-5	TRBD2	CAVSGGYQETQYF	TGTGCCGTGAGCGGGGGGTACCAAGAGACCCAGTACTTC
.	TRBV15	TRBJ2-2	.	CATSRLGPRQATGELFF	TGTGCCACCAGCAGACTCGGACCCCGACAGGCCACCGGGGAGCTGTTTTTT
once	TRBV30	TRBJ1-1	.	CAWSVPGGAEAFF	TGTGCCTGGAGTGTACCGGGGGGCGCTGAAGCTTTCTTT
.	TRBV10-3	TRBJ2-1	TRBD2	CAISELANYNEQFF	TGTGCCATCAGTGAACTAGCGAACTACAATGAGCAGTTCTTC
.	TRBV6-5	TRBJ1-2	TRBD1	CASSSFGQGANYGYTF	TGTGCCAGCAGTTCCTTCGGACAGGGGGCTAACTATGGCTACACCTTC
.	TRBV10-2	TRBJ1-4	.	CASSESTEKLFF	TGCGCCAGCAGTGAGTCAACAGAAAAACTGTTTTTT